These 18 T cell receptor beta chains originate from one sample sequenced in a study of blood T cell repertoires in COVID-19. Data came from immunoSEQ multiplex PCR; TCRdb stores just in-frame clones and leaves some out. Of about 480,000 clones listed, less than 90% were seen once; the top ten hold roughly 7.4%. Material for sequencing was peripheral blood. The receptors originated from a woman aged 45-60 years with COVID-19, enrolled during active disease.

V and J are TRBV20-1 and TRBJ2-1, with 9 bases fitting TRBD1. The V and J ends lost 3 bases and 10 bases, in that order; junction bases with no gene match: 7. Germline V CDR1 and CDR2: DFQATT, SNEGSKA (reference sequence). CDR3 length: 13 residues. CDR3 nucleotide sequence: TGCAGTGCTAGTACGGGACAGGGAAGCGAGCAGTTCTTC. This gives the protein CSASTGQGSEQFF.

The chain couples TRBV29-1 to TRBJ1-4, with a possible D match to TRBD1 (5 bases). The CDR3 runs to 13 residues. Germline V gives CDR1 SQVTM, CDR2 ANQGSEA. V shed 4 bases and J shed 7 bases, with 13 bases lying between them. This chain's CDR3 is CSVASQGGEKLFF. CDR3 DNA: TGCAGCGTTGCTAGCCAGGGAGGTGAAAAACTGTTTTTT. Variable domain in full (rest from reference TRBV29-1 and TRBJ1-4): SAVISQKPSRDICQRGTSLTIQCQVDSQVTMMFWYRQQPGQSLTLIATANQGSEATYESGFVIDKFPISRPNLTFSTLTVSNMSPEDSSIYLCSVASQGGEKLFFGSGTQLSVL.

J is TRBJ1-1 and V is TRBV7-8; 10 positions agree with TRBD1. The trim removed 1 base at V and 4 bases at J, leaving 3 bases unmatched. The germline V gene encodes CDR1 SGHVS and CDR2 FQNEAQ. The CDR3 is made up of 15 amino acids. CDR3 sequence: CASSLGQGAGTEAFF. The CDR3 DNA reads TGTGCCAGCAGCTTAGGACAGGGGGCTGGCACTGAAGCTTTCTTT. The full variable domain, completed using reference TRBV7-8 and TRBJ1-1, is GAGVSQSPRYKVAKRGQDVALRCDPISGHVSLFWYQQALGQGPEFLTYFQNEAQLDKSGLPSDRFFAERPEGSVSTLKIQRTQQEDSAVYLCASSLGQGAGTEAFFGQGTRLTVV.

The chain has TRBV2 and TRBJ2-7; 7 bases map to TRBD2. The V and J ends lost 6 bases and 6 bases, in that order; junction bases with no gene match: 17. From germline, CDR1 is SNHLY and CDR2 FYNNEI. The CDR3 contains 16 residues. The CDR3 loop reads CASRGRERGPFGEQYF. In nucleotides, the CDR3 is TGTGCCAGCAGGGGAAGGGAGCGGGGCCCCTTTGGCGAGCAGTACTTC.

This clone was observed once. The chain is built from TRBV5-4 and TRBJ2-7; 8 bases align to TRBD2. The germline V gene has CDR1 SGHNT and CDR2 YYREEE (reference sequence). CDR3 length: 16 amino acids. Unmatched junction bases numbered 10, after V lost 3 bases and J lost 2 bases. The CDR3 bases are TGTGCCAGCAGCTCCCCGGGAGGGAGGACGGCCTACGAGCAGTACTTC. Its protein product is CASSSPGGRTAYEQYF.

Only a few counts were recorded for this clone. This rearrangement joins TRBV19 to TRBJ1-5; 7 bases agree with TRBD1. J lost 0 bases, V lost 3 bases, and 8 bases had no gene match. In germline, CDR1 is LNHDA, CDR2 SQIVND (reference sequence). The CDR3 loop spans 17 amino acids. CDR3: CASSISGTDRSNQPQHF. Here the CDR3 DNA reads TGTGCCAGTAGTATTTCCGGGACAGATCGTAGCAATCAGCCCCAGCATTTT.

The chain couples TRBV28 to TRBJ1-5; no reliable D call. CDR3 length: 14 amino acids. Germline V gene data show CDR1 as MDHEN and CDR2 as SYDVKM. V gave up 8 bases and J gave up 2 bases, with 13 bases separating them. The chain's CDR3 is CASEGGVGNQPQHF. The DNA for the CDR3 is TGTGCCAGCGAAGGTGGAGTCGGCAATCAGCCCCAGCATTTT.

V is TRBV9 and J is TRBJ1-3; D is perhaps TRBD1 (5 bases). The CDR3 covers 15 residues. Germline V gene sequence: CDR1 SGDLS, CDR2 YYNGEE. The germline V and J ends were trimmed by 0 bases and 4 bases, with 11 bases remaining between them. The CDR3 nucleotides read TGTGCCAGCAGCGTAGTGGGGGGAACGGGAAACACCATATATTTT. Its protein product is CASSVVGGTGNTIYF.

Note on this clone: Different DNA sequences within this sample yield the same CDR3. The chain carries TRBV11-3 and TRBJ1-1; perhaps TRBD1 as D (5 bases). The germline gives CDR1 SGHNT, CDR2 YENEEA. Trimming left V 1 base short and J 4 bases short, with 10 bases between. CDR3 length equals 14 residues. CDR3 bases: TGTGCCAGCAGCTTAGGGGGGGAAGGCACTGAAGCTTTCTTT. It specifies CASSLGGEGTEAFF.

DNA for the CDR3: TGTGCCAGCAGCCTCCGGGACACTACTGAGCAGTTCTTC. It codes for CASSLRDTTEQFF. This chain links TRBV6-5 with TRBJ2-1; weak D call: TRBD1 (6 bases). Trimming removed 6 bases at V and 9 bases at J, with 15 bases between. Germline loops: CDR1 MNHEY, CDR2 SVGAGI. The CDR3 covers 13 residues.

This chain joins TRBV9 and TRBJ2-6; D perhaps matches TRBD1 (6 bases). The germline gives CDR1 SGDLS, CDR2 YYNGEE. V was trimmed by 0 bases and J by 1 base, leaving 14 bases between them. The CDR3 length is 18 residues. Here the CDR3 reads CASSVGAGAGSGANVLTF. The DNA of the CDR3 is TGTGCCAGCAGCGTAGGGGCAGGGGCCGGGTCTGGGGCCAACGTCCTGACTTTC.

CDR3 sequence reads: CASSYARGATQETQYF. The CDR3 DNA sequence: TGCGCCAGCAGTTATGCGCGGGGGGCAACTCAAGAGACCCAGTACTTC. J is TRBJ2-5 and V is TRBV4-1, with 8 bases lining up with TRBD2. The CDR3 has 16 amino acids. Germline V CDR1 and CDR2: MGHRA, YSYEKL. Trimming removed 6 bases from V and 2 bases from J; junction bases left unmatched: 11.

The chain combines TRBV10-2 with TRBJ1-4; D is unresolved. The V end was cut by 9 bases, the J end by 0 bases, with 11 bases between. Germline V gives CDR1 WSHSY, CDR2 SAAADI. The CDR3 has 14 amino acids. CDR3 loop: CASTNGATNEKLFF. CDR3 nucleotide sequence: TGCGCCAGTACCAACGGGGCAACTAATGAAAAACTGTTTTTT.

The V gene is TRBV5-1, the J gene TRBJ2-3; 10 positions match TRBD1. Trimming took 4 bases from V and 3 from J; bases not matched to a gene: 8. The CDR3 is made up of 16 amino acids. Germline values: CDR1 SGHRS, CDR2 YFSETQ. DNA of the CDR3: TGCGCCAGCAGCCCGGAGGGACAGGGGATGACAGATACGCAGTATTTT. Its translation: CASSPEGQGMTDTQYF.

The chain links TRBV4-1 to TRBJ2-7; TRBD1 matches 9 bases. The V gene end was trimmed by 4 bases and the J gene end by 6 bases; junction bases not matched to a gene: 10. Germline values: CDR1 MGHRA, CDR2 YSYEKL. The CDR3 covers 15 residues. The CDR3 region has the DNA TGCGCCAGCAGCCGTTCCGGGACAGGGCAGGGCGAGCAGTACTTC. Translating gives CASSRSGTGQGEQYF.

The chain combines TRBV2 with TRBJ1-4; D may be TRBD1 (6 bases). V dropped 6 bases and J dropped 3 bases, with 11 bases sitting between them. CDR3 length equals 14 residues. Germline CDR1 is SNHLY and CDR2 is FYNNEI. The CDR3 protein is CASRAGTPNEKLFF. The DNA for the CDR3 is TGTGCCAGCAGAGCCGGGACACCTAATGAAAAACTGTTTTTT.

The genes are TRBV7-2 and TRBJ2-7, with D tentatively TRBD2 (6 bases). This CDR3 is built from 13 residues. CDR1 and CDR2 from the germline V gene are SGHTA and FQGNSA. V shed 0 bases and J shed 3 bases, with 6 bases lying between them. In nucleotides, the CDR3 is TGTGCCAGCAGCTTAGCGGGAGGCTACGAGCAGTACTTC. It specifies CASSLAGGYEQYF.

This clone was picked up one time. V is TRBV9 and J is TRBJ1-4, with TRBD1 as a possible D gene (6 bases). The CDR3 is made up of 13 amino acids. The germline V gene has CDR1 SGDLS and CDR2 YYNGEE. Trimming removed 5 bases from V and 2 bases from J, with 7 bases in between. The CDR3 protein is CASRDSTNEKLFF. CDR3 nucleotide sequence: TGTGCCAGCAGGGACAGTACTAATGAAAAACTGTTTTTT.